One and the same sample provided the 25 T cell receptor beta chains below, sequenced in a study of blood T cell repertoires in COVID-19. Data came from immunoSEQ multiplex PCR; TCRdb stores just in-frame clones and leaves some out. There are about 140,000 clones in the sample; about 80% occur only once, and around 8% lies in the top ten. The material sequenced was peripheral blood. The receptor set was obtained from a human donor in a cohort sampled during active COVID-19.

This clone has just a few counts. The chain carries TRBV7-8 and TRBJ1-6; tentatively, D is TRBD1 (5 bases). Trimming cost V 5 bases and J 9 bases, with 17 bases left between them. The CDR3 runs to 15 residues. CDR1 and CDR2 from the germline V gene are SGHVS and FQNEAQ. This chain's CDR3 is CASSRTTVFGSPLHF. CDR3 in DNA: TGTGCCAGCAGCCGGACGACAGTTTTTGGTTCACCCCTCCACTTT.

CDR3 nucleotide sequence: TGCGCCAGCAGCCAAGATGGGGGGGGAGATACGCAGTATTTT. It is translated as CASSQDGGGDTQYF. The rearrangement uses TRBV4-1 and TRBJ2-3; TRBD2 agrees at 7 bases. V was pared by 0 bases and J by 5 bases, with 2 bases of the junction left unmatched. Germline CDR1 is MGHRA and CDR2 is YSYEKL. The CDR3 extends over 14 amino acids.

This clone occurred once. The gene calls are TRBV2 and TRBJ2-4; TRBD1 matches at 7 bases. V was pared by 7 bases and J by 8 bases, with 17 bases of the junction left unmatched. Germline lookup yields CDR1 SNHLY and CDR2 FYNNEI. The CDR3 runs 16 residues. CDR3 DNA: TGTGCCAGCACCCAGGGGCCCACAGGGGCGCGGGACATTCAGTACTTC. It codes for CASTQGPTGARDIQYF.

The chain employs TRBV10-3 and TRBJ1-5, with TRBD1 as a possible D gene (5 bases). This CDR3 has 15 residues. The V gene's germline CDR1 is ENHRY and CDR2 SYGVKD. V was trimmed by 3 bases and J by 1 base, leaving 10 bases between them. CDR3 amino acids: CAISDAGGSNQPQHF. CDR3 bases: TGTGCCATCAGTGATGCCGGGGGGAGCAATCAGCCCCAGCATTTT.

The chain joins TRBV19 to TRBJ1-6; 10 nucleotides match TRBD1. CDR3 length: 14 amino acids. CDR1 is LNHDA and CDR2 is SQIVND in the germline V gene (reference sequence). Trimming removed 6 bases from V and 6 bases from J; junction bases left unmatched: 2. The CDR3 spells CASRDRGFNSPLHF. DNA of the CDR3: TGTGCCAGTAGGGACAGGGGGTTTAATTCACCCCTCCACTTT. Full variable domain (missing parts from reference TRBV19 and TRBJ1-6): DGGITQSPKYLFRKEGQNVTLSCEQNLNHDAMYWYRQDPGQGLRLIYYSQIVNDFQKGDIAEGYSVSREKKESFPLTVTSAQKNPTAFYLCASRDRGFNSPLHFGNGTRLTVT.

This clone was recorded once. The CDR3 region is CASTLDSTNTGELFF. In nucleotides, the CDR3 is TGCGCCAGCACTTTGGACAGCACGAACACCGGGGAGCTGTTTTTT. V gene TRBV10-1 combines with J gene TRBJ2-2, with D possibly being TRBD1 (6 bases). Germline values: CDR1 WNHNN, CDR2 SYGVQD (reference sequence). Trimming took off 7 bases at V and 0 bases at J, with 12 bases between the two ends. CDR3 size: 15 residues.

This chain uses TRBV4-1 with TRBJ2-7; 7 bases match TRBD1. The germline gives CDR1 MGHRA, CDR2 YSYEKL. Trimming took 4 bases from V and 0 from J; bases not matched to a gene: 9. The CDR3 is 16 amino acids. CDR3 region: CASSPHRGPSSYEQYF. Here the CDR3 DNA reads TGCGCCAGCAGCCCCCACAGGGGACCAAGCTCCTACGAGCAGTACTTC.

The chain joins TRBV2 to TRBJ1-3, with 7 bases that match TRBD1. Germline V CDR1 and CDR2: SNHLY, FYNNEI. The V segment lost 6 bases and the J segment 0 bases; nucleotides outside the gene matches: 5. The CDR3 loop spans 15 amino acids. The CDR3 is CASSQQGYSGNTIYF. In DNA form, the CDR3 reads TGTGCCAGCAGCCAACAGGGGTACTCTGGAAACACCATATATTTT.

The chain combines TRBV7-9 with TRBJ2-7; D is ambiguous. With 5 bases removed from V and 4 bases from J, the gap between germline ends came to 6 bases. CDR1 and CDR2 (germline): SEHNR, FQNEAQ (reference sequence). There are 11 residues in the CDR3. Here the CDR3 reads CASSNLYEQYF. In nucleotides, the CDR3 is TGTGCCAGCAGCAACCTATACGAGCAGTACTTC.

The rearrangement joins TRBV9 to TRBJ2-1; 12 bases line up with TRBD1. CDR1 is SGDLS and CDR2 is YYNGEE in the germline V gene. J was trimmed by 3 bases and V by 3 bases; bases with no gene match: 4. CDR3 length: 16 residues. This CDR3 reads CASSAGQGANYNEQFF. DNA for the CDR3: TGTGCCAGCAGCGCGGGACAGGGGGCTAACTACAATGAGCAGTTCTTC.

The rearrangement uses TRBV10-3 and TRBJ2-5; 9 bases agree with TRBD1. V was clipped by 6 bases and J by 2 bases; unmatched bases: 4. The CDR3 totals 14 residues. Germline CDR1 reads ENHRY; CDR2 reads SYGVKD. The DNA for the CDR3 is TGTGCCATCAGCCCGGGACAGGGACAAGAGACCCAGTACTTC. Translation: CAISPGQGQETQYF.

The chain carries TRBV3-1 (or the pseudogene TRBV3-2) and TRBJ2-2, with a tentative D call TRBD2 (5 bases). The CDR3 sequence is 14 residues long. CDR1 and CDR2 from the germline V gene are LGHDT and YNNKEL (reference sequence). V was clipped by 0 bases and J by 5 bases, with 7 bases between them. The CDR3 DNA sequence: TGTGCCAGCAGCCAAGATCGGGGTACCGGGGAGCTGTTTTTT. Translated, it gives CASSQDRGTGELFF.

The J gene is TRBJ1-6, the V gene TRBV2; D may be TRBD1 (5 bases). The length of the CDR3 is 15 residues. Germline CDR1 reads SNHLY; CDR2 reads FYNNEI. The ends were cut back, 5 bases at V and 7 bases at J, with 15 bases in the middle. The DNA for the CDR3 is TGTGCCAGCAGTAGACAGTCAAGGGTAAATTCACCCCTCCACTTT. This translates into CASSRQSRVNSPLHF.

The rearrangement uses TRBV15 and TRBJ1-2; a weak D match, TRBD1 (6 bases). This CDR3 spans 14 amino acids. V lost 3 bases to trimming and J lost 2 bases, with 10 bases between them. CDR1 is LNHNV and CDR2 is YYDKDF in the germline V gene (reference sequence). The CDR3: CATSRGQGNYGYTF. The CDR3 DNA is TGTGCCACCAGCAGGGGACAAGGCAACTATGGCTACACCTTC. Based on the CDR3 plus reference TRBV15 and TRBJ1-2, the full variable domain is DAMVIQNPRYQVTQFGKPVTLSCSQTLNHNVMYWYQQKSSQAPKLLFHYYDKDFNNEADTPDNFQSRRPNTSFCFLDIRSPGLGDTAMYLCATSRGQGNYGYTFGSGTRLTVV.

The chain has TRBV7-6 and TRBJ1-1; perhaps TRBD1 as D (5 bases). This CDR3 has 13 residues. The V end was cut by 2 bases, the J end by 1 base, with 5 bases between. Per germline, CDR1 SGHVS and CDR2 FNYEAQ. This CDR3 reads CASSLQGNTEAFF. The CDR3, as DNA: TGTGCCAGCAGCTTACAGGGGAACACTGAAGCTTTCTTT. Based on the CDR3 plus reference TRBV7-6 and TRBJ1-1, the full variable domain is GAGVSQSPRYKVTKRGQDVALRCDPISGHVSLYWYRQALGQGPEFLTYFNYEAQQDKSGLPNDRFSAERPEGSISTLTIQRTEQRDSAMYRCASSLQGNTEAFFGQGTRLTVV.

The chain is built from TRBV5-1 and TRBJ2-7, with 9 bases fitting TRBD1. V shed 4 bases, J shed 0 bases, and the junction held 11 bases outside the gene matches. CDR3 size: 17 residues. From germline, CDR1 is SGHRS and CDR2 YFSETQ. This CDR3 reads CASSRTGAAISSYEQYF. The CDR3 DNA reads as TGCGCCAGCAGCCGGACAGGGGCCGCTATATCCTCCTACGAGCAGTACTTC.

This rearrangement joins TRBV6-5 to TRBJ1-1; 8 bases align to TRBD1. V shed 6 bases and J 0 bases; nucleotides not matched to a gene: 3. CDR3 length: 14 residues. Per germline, CDR1 MNHEY and CDR2 SVGAGI. The CDR3 DNA reads as TGTGCCAGCAGGACAGGGGACGTGAACACTGAAGCTTTCTTT. Its translation: CASRTGDVNTEAFF.

V and J are TRBV5-6 and TRBJ2-1; 8 nucleotides align to TRBD1. Germline assignment: CDR1 SGHDT and CDR2 YYEEEE. This CDR3 has 15 amino acids. Trimming at V came to 3 bases and at J to 2 bases, leaving 4 bases not matched to a gene. The CDR3 sequence is CASSSQGAPYNEQFF. CDR3 in DNA: TGTGCCAGCAGCTCTCAGGGGGCACCCTACAATGAGCAGTTCTTC.

CDR3 loop: CASSSQDWEPQHF. The CDR3 DNA reads as TGTGCCAGCAGTTCGCAGGACTGGGAGCCCCAGCATTTT. The rearrangement joins TRBV28 to TRBJ1-5; D uncertain. V was pared by 4 bases and J by 8 bases, with 12 bases between. Germline assignment: CDR1 MDHEN and CDR2 SYDVKM. CDR3 length: 13 amino acids.

The chain employs TRBV6-5 and TRBJ1-2, with 7 bases lining up with TRBD1. Germline V gene data show CDR1 as MNHEY and CDR2 as SVGAGI. This CDR3 spans 13 amino acids. After removal of 6 bases from V and 4 bases from J, the junction contained 5 bases not matched to a gene. The CDR3 DNA reads as TGTGCCAGCAGCTCGGGACAGCCCTATGGCTACACCTTC. This sequence encodes CASSSGQPYGYTF.

V usage is TRBV7-2 and J usage is TRBJ2-6; 7 bases are shared with TRBD1. The CDR3 spans 17 residues. Germline V gives CDR1 SGHTA, CDR2 FQGNSA. V shed 2 bases, J shed 0 bases, and the junction held 4 bases outside the gene matches. CDR3 DNA sequence: TGTGCCAGCAGCTTAACAGGGGCCCTCTCTGGGGCCAACGTCCTGACTTTC. It yields the protein CASSLTGALSGANVLTF.

The chain carries TRBV9 and TRBJ1-1; TRBD1 might be the D (5 bases). Trimming took 0 bases from V and 0 from J, leaving 12 bases between them. Germline loops: CDR1 SGDLS, CDR2 YYNGEE. The CDR3 is 16 residues long. CDR3 in amino acids: CASSVEANRMNTEAFF. DNA of the CDR3: TGTGCCAGCAGCGTAGAAGCTAACAGGATGAACACTGAAGCTTTCTTT.

The V call is TRBV10-1, the J call TRBJ2-7; TRBD2 matches 10 bases. The CDR3 covers 15 residues. Germline values: CDR1 WNHNN, CDR2 SYGVQD (reference sequence). V gave up 5 bases and J gave up 0 bases; unmatched junction bases: 4. The CDR3 loop is CASSFLAGDSYEQYF. In DNA, the CDR3 is TGCGCCAGCAGTTTTCTAGCGGGGGACTCCTACGAGCAGTACTTC.

The chain carries TRBV3-1 (or the pseudogene TRBV3-2) and TRBJ2-7; D uncertain. CDR3 length: 11 amino acids. V dropped 5 bases and J dropped 3 bases, with 5 bases sitting between them. Germline V gene sequence: CDR1 LGHDT, CDR2 YNNKEL (reference sequence). CDR3 sequence (DNA): TGTGCCAGCAGCTCCAGCTACGAGCAGTACTTC. The encoded protein is CASSSSYEQYF.

The chain couples TRBV6-1 to TRBJ2-2, with 10 bases that match TRBD2. The CDR3 runs 17 residues. V shed 0 bases and J 6 bases; nucleotides not matched to a gene: 7. The germline CDR1 and CDR2 sequences are MNHNS and SASEGT. The CDR3 is CASSEARGLAEAGELFF. The CDR3 DNA reads as TGTGCCAGCAGTGAAGCCCGTGGACTAGCGGAGGCCGGGGAGCTGTTTTTT.